The 18 T cell receptor beta chains below were found in one sample sequenced in a study of shared clonotypes between healthy human individuals. TCRdb keeps only in-frame clones here, not all; method: immunoSEQ multiplex PCR. The sample lists over a million clones, approximately 76% occurring once. Sample: memory CD4+ T cells sorted from blood. Subset defined: CD45RA-negative fraction. Source of these receptors: a man younger than 35 in good health.

The chain has TRBV4-3 and TRBJ2-7, with TRBD1 matching 7 bases. CDR3 length: 15 amino acids. Unmatched junction bases numbered 11, after V lost 0 bases and J lost 9 bases. CDR1 is LGHNA, CDR2 YSLEER, per germline. CDR3 region: CASSQDLGDRVGQYF. The DNA of the CDR3 is TGCGCCAGCAGCCAAGATTTGGGAGACAGGGTTGGGCAGTACTTC.

The chain employs TRBV18 and TRBJ2-2; the D is unclear. The V end lost 6 bases, the J end lost 0 bases, and 8 bases lay between the germline ends. The CDR3 runs to 14 residues. Germline-derived CDR1 and CDR2 are KGHSH and LQKENI. The CDR3 DNA sequence: TGTGCCAGCTCGGCCCAGACGAACACCGGGGAGCTGTTTTTT. It yields the protein CASSAQTNTGELFF. The full variable domain, in which reference TRBV18 and TRBJ2-2 provide the parts outside the CDR3, is NAGVMQNPRHLVRRRGQEARLRCSPMKGHSHVYWYRQLPEEGLKFMVYLQKENIIDESGMPKERFSAEFPKEGPSILRIQQVVRGDSAAYFCASSAQTNTGELFFGEGSRLTVL.

Concerning this clone itself: A far larger clone is one base from this, pointing to a likely read error. The chain carries TRBV29-1 and TRBJ2-2; D not certain. CDR3 length equals 11 residues. V shed 5 bases and J shed 1 base, with 2 bases lying between them. Germline V gene lookup returns CDR1 SQVTM and CDR2 ANQGSEA. CDR3 sequence: CSVLNTGELFF. Written as DNA, the CDR3 is TGCAGCGTTCTGAACACCGGGGAGCTGTTTTTT.

This chain uses TRBV28 with TRBJ1-5, with 7 nucleotides matching TRBD1. Per germline, CDR1 MDHEN and CDR2 SYDVKM. This CDR3 region has 15 residues. V lost 2 bases and J lost 7; bases outside the gene matches: 8. This chain's CDR3 is CASSLRYRGGQPQHF. CDR3 nucleotide sequence: TGTGCCAGCAGTTTACGCTACAGGGGAGGGCAGCCCCAGCATTTT.

This CDR3 is CASSLASSGTFNEQFF. The CDR3 DNA is TGTGCCAGCAGCTTAGCGTCCAGCGGGACCTTCAATGAGCAGTTCTTC. V is TRBV7-2 and J is TRBJ2-1; 7 bases align to TRBD2. CDR1 and CDR2 from the germline V gene are SGHTA and FQGNSA. The V segment lost 0 bases and the J segment 6 bases; nucleotides outside the gene matches: 8. This CDR3 has 16 amino acids.

The chain joins TRBV11-2 to TRBJ2-5, with TRBD2 matching over 9 bases. The germline V gene encodes CDR1 SGHAT and CDR2 FQNNGV. The V segment lost 3 bases and the J segment 5 bases; nucleotides outside the gene matches: 7. CDR3 length equals 15 residues. The CDR3 sequence is CASSLGTSTLETQYF. The CDR3 bases are TGTGCCAGCAGCTTGGGGACTAGCACCCTGGAGACCCAGTACTTC.

The gene calls are TRBV5-1 and TRBJ1-2, with 10 bases fitting TRBD1. Unmatched junction bases numbered 12, after V lost 0 bases and J lost 1 base. From germline, CDR1 is SGHRS and CDR2 YFSETQ. The CDR3 is made up of 19 amino acids. This chain's CDR3 is CASSLDSGQGGTYNYGYTF. CDR3 in DNA: TGCGCCAGCAGCTTGGATTCTGGACAGGGGGGGACATATAACTATGGCTACACCTTC.

V is TRBV7-9 and J is TRBJ1-1, with D uncertain. The germline gives CDR1 SEHNR, CDR2 FQNEAQ (reference sequence). Between the trimmed V and J ends, which lost 5 bases and 2 bases, there was a span of 12 bases. This CDR3 spans 14 amino acids. The DNA of the CDR3 is TGTGCCAGCAGCGCACAGTATTACAACACTGAAGCTTTCTTT. This gives the protein CASSAQYYNTEAFF.

V gene TRBV18 combines with J gene TRBJ2-7, with TRBD1 matching over 10 bases. From germline, CDR1 is KGHSH and CDR2 LQKENI. This CDR3 contains 13 residues. Germline trimming cut 5 bases from V and 5 bases from J; bases unmatched to any gene: 3. Here the CDR3 reads CASSSTGGHEQYF. Here the CDR3 DNA reads TGTGCCAGCTCATCGACAGGGGGCCACGAGCAGTACTTC.

This chain uses TRBV18 with TRBJ2-7; TRBD1 matches 8 bases. The CDR3 is 15 residues long. The V segment lost 2 bases and the J segment 3 bases; nucleotides outside the gene matches: 6. The germline V gene has CDR1 KGHSH and CDR2 LQKENI. Here the CDR3 DNA reads TGTGCCAGCTCACCAACGGGACAGGTAGGCTACGAGCAGTACTTC. Amino acid sequence: CASSPTGQVGYEQYF.

The chain joins TRBV4-2 to TRBJ1-1, with TRBD1 as a possible D gene (6 bases). This CDR3 spans 13 amino acids. V was pared by 1 base and J by 10 bases, with 13 bases between. Looked up from germline, CDR1 is LGHNA and CDR2 is YNFKEQ. CDR3 sequence: CASSQGGGHGAFF. For the CDR3, the DNA is TGTGCCAGCAGCCAAGGGGGGGGCCACGGAGCTTTCTTT.

Here the CDR3 DNA reads TGTGCCAGCAGCCCGGGGGTCCAGGGAGGTTCACCCCTCCACTTT. Its protein product is CASSPGVQGGSPLHF. The chain carries TRBV11-2 and TRBJ1-6, with D tentatively TRBD1 (5 bases). The CDR3 consists of 15 residues. Germline CDR1 and CDR2: SGHAT and FQNNGV. With 5 bases removed from V and 9 bases from J, the gap between germline ends came to 17 bases.

This chain connects TRBV19 to TRBJ2-4; D not resolved. The V and J ends lost 1 base and 2 bases respectively, with 6 bases between them. In germline, CDR1 is LNHDA, CDR2 SQIVND (reference sequence). The CDR3 is 14 amino acids. In nucleotides, the CDR3 is TGTGCCAGTAGTATAGGACTTTCCAAAAACATTCAGTACTTC. This codes for CASSIGLSKNIQYF.

This clone has more than one count but fewer than ten. The chain employs TRBV6-1 and TRBJ1-1; a possible D gene is TRBD1 (6 bases). V dropped 3 bases and J dropped 0 bases, with 11 bases sitting between them. Germline assignment: CDR1 MNHNS and CDR2 SASEGT. CDR3 size: 15 residues. The CDR3 DNA follows: TGTGCCAGCAGTGACCACAGGGCTCTGAACACTGAAGCTTTCTTT. Protein: CASSDHRALNTEAFF.

The V gene is TRBV18, the J gene TRBJ1-2, with 7 bases matching TRBD1. The CDR3 runs to 16 residues. With V trimmed by 3 bases and J by 2 bases, 9 bases remained unmatched. Per the germline V gene, CDR1 is KGHSH and CDR2 is LQKENI. CDR3 in DNA: TGTGCCAGCTCACCCCAACACGGGACAGCGAACTATGGCTACACCTTC. It encodes CASSPQHGTANYGYTF.

V and J are TRBV29-1 and TRBJ1-2; the D gene is possibly TRBD1 (6 bases). Trimming removed 6 bases at V and 7 bases at J, with 12 bases between. The CDR3 has 11 amino acids. The germline CDR1 and CDR2 sequences are SQVTM and ANQGSEA. CDR3: CSVSGVSGYTF. CDR3 nucleotides: TGCAGCGTCTCAGGGGTTAGTGGCTACACCTTC.

V usage is TRBV12-5 and J usage is TRBJ2-3; 8 nucleotides match TRBD2. V lost 6 bases to trimming and J lost 5 bases; unmatched junction nucleotides: 7. CDR1 LGHNT and CDR2 FRNRAP come from the germline V gene. CDR3 length equals 14 residues. The CDR3 is CASGRPAGGDTQYF. The CDR3 DNA is TGTGCTAGTGGCCGTCCGGCGGGGGGAGATACGCAGTATTTT.

This clone was detected a few times. J is TRBJ1-5 and V is TRBV4-1; TRBD1 matches 7 bases. The CDR3 totals 15 residues. V was pared by 6 bases and J by 0 bases, with 5 bases of the junction left unmatched. Germline CDR1 and CDR2: MGHRA and YSYEKL. The CDR3 region is CASRGTDNSNQPQHF. The DNA of the CDR3 is TGCGCCAGCAGAGGGACAGACAATAGCAATCAGCCCCAGCATTTT.